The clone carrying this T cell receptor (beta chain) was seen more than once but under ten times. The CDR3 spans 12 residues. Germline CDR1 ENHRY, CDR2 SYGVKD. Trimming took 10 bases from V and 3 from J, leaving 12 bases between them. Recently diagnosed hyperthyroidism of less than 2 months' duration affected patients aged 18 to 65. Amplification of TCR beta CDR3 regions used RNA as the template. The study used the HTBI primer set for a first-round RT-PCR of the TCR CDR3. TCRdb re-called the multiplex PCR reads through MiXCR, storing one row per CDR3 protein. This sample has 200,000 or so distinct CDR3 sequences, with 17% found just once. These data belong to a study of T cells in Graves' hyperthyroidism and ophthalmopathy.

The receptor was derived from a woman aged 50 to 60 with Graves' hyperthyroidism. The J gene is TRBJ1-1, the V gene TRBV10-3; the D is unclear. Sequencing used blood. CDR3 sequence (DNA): TGTGCCACCGGTAGGGTGGACACTGAAGCTTTCTTT. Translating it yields CATGRVDTEAFF.